The T cell receptor beta chain under discussion was sequenced for a study of cytomegalovirus exposure and HLA in healthy donors. General study results and limits: Later analysis associated a missense DCLRE1C variant with TCR beta V- and J-gene trimming. Later on, an analysis showed TCR association rates differing by HLA locus, with DRB1 the most and HLA-C the fewest. For most TCR beta V segments, an earlier analysis put the productive rate at about 90% or about 30% of the time.

A multiplex PCR was run with 60 Vbeta primers and 13 Jbeta primers. TCRdb's copy holds only in-frame clones and misses some; the assay was immunoSEQ multiplex PCR. The sample table sets out roughly 140,000 clones. With respect to this clone: Its antigen is not identified.

The V and J ends lost 5 bases and 4 bases, in that order; junction bases with no gene match: 4. The germline V gene has CDR1 SGHVT and CDR2 SQSDAQ. The CDR3 extends over 15 amino acids. Donors in the study were healthy people who gave bone marrow. The receptor comes from a man between 40 and 49 years old in good health and CMV-seronegative. Input material: PBMCs. V gene TRBV7-4 combines with J gene TRBJ1-3, with TRBD1 matching 11 bases. The DNA of the CDR3 is TGTGCCAGCAGCCTGGGACAGGGGGAAGGAAACACCATATATTTT. This gives the protein CASSLGQGEGNTIYF.